Listed below are T cell receptor beta chains from one sample, sequenced in a study of cytotoxic CD8 clonotypes in ibrutinib-treated CLL. Profiled with immunoSEQ multiplex PCR; TCRdb holds only in-frame clones, not every one. There are about 200,000 clones in the sample; approximately 68% occur only once, and roughly an eighth lies in the top ten. The sequenced sample was PBMCs, obtained after 24 months of ibrutinib treatment. The source of these receptors is a human donor with chronic lymphocytic leukemia. Both conserved end residues are part of each CDR3. The D gene is left open where the match is weak. Not all rows give a size; the values are once, few, many and, for expanded clones, a class.

cdr3_length,clone_size,j_call,v_call,d_call,cdr3_aa,cdr3_nt
12,-,TRBJ1-5,TRBV5-8,-,CASSLGVQPQHF,TGTGCCAGCAGCCTAGGGGTTCAGCCCCAGCATTTT
15,-,TRBJ2-7,TRBV28,-,CASSPGAFRSYEQYF,TGTGCCAGCAGCCCGGGGGCCTTCCGCTCCTACGAGCAGTACTTC
15,-,TRBJ2-1,TRBV9,TRBD2,CASSVGLAVYNEQFF,TGTGCCAGCAGCGTAGGACTAGCGGTCTACAATGAGCAGTTCTTC
16,-,TRBJ1-3,TRBV5-1,-,CASSRDRPSSGNTIYF,TGCGCCAGCAGCCGCGACAGGCCAAGCTCTGGAAACACCATATATTTT
14,-,TRBJ2-7,TRBV9,TRBD1,CASSAPGQGYEQYF,TGTGCCAGCAGCGCTCCGGGACAGGGTTACGAGCAGTACTTC
15,-,TRBJ2-2,TRBV2,-,CASSEWATNTGELFF,TGTGCCAGCAGTGAATGGGCTACGAACACCGGGGAGCTGTTTTTT
16,few,TRBJ2-3,TRBV19,TRBD2,CASSSRLADNTDTQYF,TGTGCCAGTAGTTCCCGCCTAGCGGATAACACAGATACGCAGTATTTT
13,-,TRBJ1-1,TRBV29-1,TRBD1,CSAGQGSVSEAFF,TGCAGCGCTGGACAGGGATCTGTCTCTGAAGCTTTCTTT
13,-,TRBJ2-3,TRBV7-3,-,CASSLTRRDTQYF,TGTGCCAGCAGCTTAACTCGACGGGATACGCAGTATTTT
14,-,TRBJ1-1,TRBV12-5,TRBD1,CASGSARGVGEAFF,TGTGCTAGTGGTTCCGCCAGGGGGGTTGGGGAAGCTTTCTTT
15,-,TRBJ2-5,TRBV7-2,TRBD2,CASSLPSGEPETQYF,TGTGCCAGCAGCTTGCCTAGCGGGGAGCCAGAGACCCAGTACTTC
13,-,TRBJ2-7,TRBV30,-,CAWSVVPTSVQYF,TGTGCCTGGAGTGTAGTCCCCACGTCAGTGCAGTACTTC
15,few,TRBJ1-3,TRBV7-2,-,CASSTSRGFGNTIYF,TGTGCCAGCAGCACAAGCAGGGGATTTGGAAACACCATATATTTT
15,-,TRBJ2-7,TRBV4-3,TRBD1,CASSPQTGGLYEQYF,TGCGCCAGCAGCCCCCAGACAGGGGGTTTATACGAGCAGTACTTC
15,few,TRBJ2-1,TRBV7-2,TRBD2,CASSLISGTYNEQFF,TGTGCCAGCAGCTTAATAAGCGGGACCTACAATGAGCAGTTCTTC
13,-,TRBJ2-5,TRBV6-1,TRBD1,CASEVAGGETQYF,TGTGCCAGCGAGGTGGCAGGGGGAGAGACCCAGTACTTC
16,-,TRBJ2-3,TRBV5-1,TRBD2,CASSSIGTSRPDTQYF,TGCGCCAGCAGCTCAATCGGGACTAGCCGACCAGATACGCAGTATTTT